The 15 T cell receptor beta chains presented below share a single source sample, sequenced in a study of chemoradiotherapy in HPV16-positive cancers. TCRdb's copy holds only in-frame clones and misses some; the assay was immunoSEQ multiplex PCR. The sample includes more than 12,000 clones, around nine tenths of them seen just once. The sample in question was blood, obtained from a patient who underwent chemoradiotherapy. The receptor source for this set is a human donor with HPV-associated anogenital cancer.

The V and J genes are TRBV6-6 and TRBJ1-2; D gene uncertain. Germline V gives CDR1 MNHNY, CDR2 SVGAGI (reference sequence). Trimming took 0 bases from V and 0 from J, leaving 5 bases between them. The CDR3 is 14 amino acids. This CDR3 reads CASSYSTANYGYTF. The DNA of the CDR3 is TGTGCCAGCAGTTACTCGACCGCTAACTATGGCTACACCTTC.

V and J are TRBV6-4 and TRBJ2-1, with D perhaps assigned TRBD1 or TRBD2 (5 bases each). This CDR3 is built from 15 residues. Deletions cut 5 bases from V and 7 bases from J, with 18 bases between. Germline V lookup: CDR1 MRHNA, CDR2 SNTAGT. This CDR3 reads CASSPLGEPGNEQFF. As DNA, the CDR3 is TGTGCCAGCAGTCCTTTGGGGGAACCAGGAAATGAGCAGTTCTTC.

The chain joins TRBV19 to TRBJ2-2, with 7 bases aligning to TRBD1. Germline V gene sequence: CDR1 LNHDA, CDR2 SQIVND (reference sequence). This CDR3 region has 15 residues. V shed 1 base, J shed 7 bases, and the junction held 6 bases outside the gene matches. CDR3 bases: TGTGCCAGTAGTATAGGAGGGACAGTAAGCGGGGAGCTGTTTTTT. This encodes CASSIGGTVSGELFF.

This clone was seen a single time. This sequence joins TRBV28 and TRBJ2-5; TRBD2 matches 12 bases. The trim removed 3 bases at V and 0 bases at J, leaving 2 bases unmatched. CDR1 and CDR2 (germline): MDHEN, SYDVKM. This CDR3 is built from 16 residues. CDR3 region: CASSFLAGGYQETQYF. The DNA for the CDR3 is TGTGCCAGCAGTTTCCTAGCGGGAGGGTACCAAGAGACCCAGTACTTC.

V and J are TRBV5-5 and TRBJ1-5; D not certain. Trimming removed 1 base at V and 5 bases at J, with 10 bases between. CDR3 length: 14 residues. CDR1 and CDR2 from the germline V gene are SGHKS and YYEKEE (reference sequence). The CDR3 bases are TGTGCCAGCAGCTTGCGGGCGTTCGATCAGCCCCAGCATTTT. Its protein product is CASSLRAFDQPQHF.

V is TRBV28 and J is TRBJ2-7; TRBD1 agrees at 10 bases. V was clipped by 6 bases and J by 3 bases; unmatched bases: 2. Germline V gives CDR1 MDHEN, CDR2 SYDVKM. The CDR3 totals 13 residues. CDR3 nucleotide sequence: TGTGCCAGCAGGACAGGGGGCTTCTACGAGCAGTACTTC. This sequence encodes CASRTGGFYEQYF.

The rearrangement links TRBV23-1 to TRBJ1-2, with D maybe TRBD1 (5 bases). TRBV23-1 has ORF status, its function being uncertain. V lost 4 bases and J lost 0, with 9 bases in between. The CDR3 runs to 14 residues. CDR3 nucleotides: TGCGCCAGCAGTCCCGACAGCCCTAACTATGGCTACACCTTC. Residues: CASSPDSPNYGYTF.

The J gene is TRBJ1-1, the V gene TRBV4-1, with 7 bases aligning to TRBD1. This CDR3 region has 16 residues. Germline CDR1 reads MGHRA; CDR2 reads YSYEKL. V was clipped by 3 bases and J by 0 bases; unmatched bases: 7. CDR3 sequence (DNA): TGCGCCAGCAGCCACTTCCTACAGGGGATGAACACTGAAGCTTTCTTT. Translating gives CASSHFLQGMNTEAFF.

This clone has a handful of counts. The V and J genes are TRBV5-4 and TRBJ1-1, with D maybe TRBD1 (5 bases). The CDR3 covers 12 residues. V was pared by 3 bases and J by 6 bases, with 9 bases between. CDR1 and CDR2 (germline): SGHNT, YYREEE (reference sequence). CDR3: CASSSEGPEAFF. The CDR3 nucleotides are TGTGCCAGCAGCTCGGAGGGACCTGAAGCTTTCTTT.

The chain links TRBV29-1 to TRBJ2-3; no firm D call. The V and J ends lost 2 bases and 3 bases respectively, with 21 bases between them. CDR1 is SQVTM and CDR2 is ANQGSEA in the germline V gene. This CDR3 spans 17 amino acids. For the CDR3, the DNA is TGCAGCGTTGAATTATCCTGGCTCCTGAGTATGACAGATACGCAGTATTTT. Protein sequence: CSVELSWLLSMTDTQYF.

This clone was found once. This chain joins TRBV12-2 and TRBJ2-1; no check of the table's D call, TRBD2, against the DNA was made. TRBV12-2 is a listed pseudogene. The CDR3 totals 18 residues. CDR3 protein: CASPPRGARLAAYNEQFF. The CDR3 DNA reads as TGTGCAAGTCCCCCAAGGGGCGCTAGACTAGCGGCCTACAATGAGCAGTTCTTC.

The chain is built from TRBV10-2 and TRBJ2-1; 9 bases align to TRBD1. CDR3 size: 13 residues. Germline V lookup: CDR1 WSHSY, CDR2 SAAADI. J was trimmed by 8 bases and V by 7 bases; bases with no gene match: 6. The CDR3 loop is CASMGQGTDEQFF. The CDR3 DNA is TGCGCCAGCATGGGACAGGGAACGGATGAGCAGTTCTTC.

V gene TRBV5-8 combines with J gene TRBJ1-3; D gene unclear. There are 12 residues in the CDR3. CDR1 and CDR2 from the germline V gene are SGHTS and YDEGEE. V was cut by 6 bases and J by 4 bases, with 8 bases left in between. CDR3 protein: CASKQNGNTIYF. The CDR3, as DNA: TGTGCCAGCAAGCAGAACGGAAACACCATATATTTT.

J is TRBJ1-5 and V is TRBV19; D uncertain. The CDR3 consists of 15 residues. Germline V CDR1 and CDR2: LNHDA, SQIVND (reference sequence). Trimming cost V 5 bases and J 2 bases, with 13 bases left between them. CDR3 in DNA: TGTGCCAGTAGTGCCCAGAAAACTGGCAATCAGCCCCAGCATTTT. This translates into CASSAQKTGNQPQHF.

The CDR3 region has the DNA TGTGCCAGCAGCTTAGCAACCGGACGGCTCATGAACACTGAAGCTTTCTTT. This translates into CASSLATGRLMNTEAFF. This chain joins TRBV7-9 and TRBJ1-1, with no clear D. Deletions cut 0 bases from V and 0 bases from J, with 14 bases between. Germline assignment: CDR1 SEHNR and CDR2 FQNEAQ (reference sequence). This CDR3 is built from 17 residues.